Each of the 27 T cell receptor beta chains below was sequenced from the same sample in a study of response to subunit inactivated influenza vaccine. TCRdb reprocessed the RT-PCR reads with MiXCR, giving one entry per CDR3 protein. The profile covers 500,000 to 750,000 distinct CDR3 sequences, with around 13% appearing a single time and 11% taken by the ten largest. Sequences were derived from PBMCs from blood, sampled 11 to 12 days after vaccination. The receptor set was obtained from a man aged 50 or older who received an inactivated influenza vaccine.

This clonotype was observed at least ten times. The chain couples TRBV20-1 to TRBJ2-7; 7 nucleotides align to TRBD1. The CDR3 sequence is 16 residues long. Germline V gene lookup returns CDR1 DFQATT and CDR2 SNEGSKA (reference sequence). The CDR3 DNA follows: TGCACCACTCGGCGGTTTATTCGGACAGGACCTTACGAGCAGTACTTC. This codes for CTTRRFIRTGPYEQYF.

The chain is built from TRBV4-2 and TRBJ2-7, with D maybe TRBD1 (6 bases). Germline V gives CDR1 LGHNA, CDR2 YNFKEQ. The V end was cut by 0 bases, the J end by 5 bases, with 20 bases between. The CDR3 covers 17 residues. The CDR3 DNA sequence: TGTGCCAGCAGCCAAGACGTGCGACAGGACATTGGTAACGAGCAGTACTTC. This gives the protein CASSQDVRQDIGNEQYF.

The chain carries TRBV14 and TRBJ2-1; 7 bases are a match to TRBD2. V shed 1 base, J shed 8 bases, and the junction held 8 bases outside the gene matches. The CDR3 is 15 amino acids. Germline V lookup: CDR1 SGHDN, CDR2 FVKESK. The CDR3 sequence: CASSQASGNGYEQFF. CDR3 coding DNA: TGTGCCAGCAGCCAAGCAAGCGGGAACGGGTATGAGCAGTTCTTC. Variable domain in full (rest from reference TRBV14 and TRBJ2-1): EAGVTQFPSHSVIEKGQTVTLRCDPISGHDNLYWYRRVMGKEIKFLLHFVKESKQDESGMPNNRFLAERTGGTYSTLKVQPAELEDSGVYFCASSQASGNGYEQFFGPGTRLTVL.

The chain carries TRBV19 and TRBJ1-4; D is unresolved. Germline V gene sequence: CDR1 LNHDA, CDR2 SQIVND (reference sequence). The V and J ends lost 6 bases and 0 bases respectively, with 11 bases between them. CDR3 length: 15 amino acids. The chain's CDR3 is CASREGGATNEKLFF. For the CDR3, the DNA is TGTGCCAGTAGGGAAGGCGGGGCAACTAATGAAAAACTGTTTTTT.

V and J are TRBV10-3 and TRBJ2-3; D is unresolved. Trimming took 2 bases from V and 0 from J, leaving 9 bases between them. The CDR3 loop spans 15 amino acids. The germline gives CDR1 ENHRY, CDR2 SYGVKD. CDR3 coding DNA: TGTGCCATCAGTGAGAACAGCCCTAGCACAGATACGCAGTATTTT. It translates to CAISENSPSTDTQYF.

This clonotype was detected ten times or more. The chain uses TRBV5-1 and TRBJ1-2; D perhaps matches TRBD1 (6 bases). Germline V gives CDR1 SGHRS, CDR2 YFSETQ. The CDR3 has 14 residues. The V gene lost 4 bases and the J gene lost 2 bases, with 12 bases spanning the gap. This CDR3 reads CASSTRTDNYGYTF. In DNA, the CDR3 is TGCGCCAGCAGCACAAGGACAGACAACTATGGCTACACCTTC.

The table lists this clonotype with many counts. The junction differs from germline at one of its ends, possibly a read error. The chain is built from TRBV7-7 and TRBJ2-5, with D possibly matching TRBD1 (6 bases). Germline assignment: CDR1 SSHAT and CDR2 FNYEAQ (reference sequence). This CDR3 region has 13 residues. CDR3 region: CASSMDRQETQYF. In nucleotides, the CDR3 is TGTGCTAGCAGCATGGACAGACAAGAGACCCAGTACTTC.

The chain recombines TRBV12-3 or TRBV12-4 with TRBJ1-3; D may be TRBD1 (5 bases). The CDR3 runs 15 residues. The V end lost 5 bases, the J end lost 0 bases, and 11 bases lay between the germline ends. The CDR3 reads CASSRDRLSGNTIYF. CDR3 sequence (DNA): TGTGCCAGCAGTCGGGACCGTCTCTCTGGAAACACCATATATTTT.

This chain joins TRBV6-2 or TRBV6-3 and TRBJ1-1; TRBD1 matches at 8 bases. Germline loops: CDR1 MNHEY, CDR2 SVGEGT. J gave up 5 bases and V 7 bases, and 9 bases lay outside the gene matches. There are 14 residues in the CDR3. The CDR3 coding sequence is TGTGCCAGCACCAACCGGGACAGGCGGACTGAAGCTTTCTTT. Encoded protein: CASTNRDRRTEAFF.

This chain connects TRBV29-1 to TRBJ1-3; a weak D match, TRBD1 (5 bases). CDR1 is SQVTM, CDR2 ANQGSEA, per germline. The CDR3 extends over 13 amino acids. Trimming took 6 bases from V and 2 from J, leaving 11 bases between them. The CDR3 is CSVDSGTGNTIYF. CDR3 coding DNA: TGCAGCGTCGACAGTGGTACTGGAAACACCATATATTTT. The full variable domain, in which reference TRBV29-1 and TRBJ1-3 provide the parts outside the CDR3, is SAVISQKPSRDICQRGTSLTIQCQVDSQVTMMFWYRQQPGQSLTLIATANQGSEATYESGFVIDKFPISRPNLTFSTLTVSNMSPEDSSIYLCSVDSGTGNTIYFGEGSWLTVV.

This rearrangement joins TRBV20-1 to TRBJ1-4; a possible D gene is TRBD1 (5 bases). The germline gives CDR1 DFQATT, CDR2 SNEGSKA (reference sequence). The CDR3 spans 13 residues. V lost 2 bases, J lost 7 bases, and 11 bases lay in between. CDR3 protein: CSARYRDGEKLFF. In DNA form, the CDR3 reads TGCAGTGCTAGATACCGGGACGGTGAAAAACTGTTTTTT.

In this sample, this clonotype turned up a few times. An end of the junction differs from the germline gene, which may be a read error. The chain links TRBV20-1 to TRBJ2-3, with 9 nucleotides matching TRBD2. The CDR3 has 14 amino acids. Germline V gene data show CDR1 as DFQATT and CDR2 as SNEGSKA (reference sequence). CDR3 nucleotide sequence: TGCAGCGCTAATAGGCGGGGGGGCAGGGATACGCAGTATTTT. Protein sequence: CSANRRGGRDTQYF.

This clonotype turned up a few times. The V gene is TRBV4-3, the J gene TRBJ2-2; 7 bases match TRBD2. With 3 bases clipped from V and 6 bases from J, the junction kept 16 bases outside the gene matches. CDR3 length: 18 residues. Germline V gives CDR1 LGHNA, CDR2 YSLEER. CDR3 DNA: TGCGCCAGCAGCCAGGACACTAGCGTAGACTCTTGGCCCGGGGAGCTGTTTTTT. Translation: CASSQDTSVDSWPGELFF.

The CDR3 coding sequence is TGTGCCAGTAGTAATACTCCGAGCTCCTACAATGAGCAGTTCTTC. This sequence encodes CASSNTPSSYNEQFF. The chain links TRBV19 to TRBJ2-1; D not resolved. The germline V gene has CDR1 LNHDA and CDR2 SQIVND (reference sequence). CDR3 length: 15 amino acids. Trimming left V 4 bases short and J 0 bases short, with 10 bases between.

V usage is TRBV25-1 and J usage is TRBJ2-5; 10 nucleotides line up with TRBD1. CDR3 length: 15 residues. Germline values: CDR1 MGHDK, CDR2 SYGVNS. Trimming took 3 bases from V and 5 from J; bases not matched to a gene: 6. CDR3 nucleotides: TGTGCCAGCAGTGATGACAGGGGGCCGGGTGAGACCCAGTACTTC. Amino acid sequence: CASSDDRGPGETQYF.

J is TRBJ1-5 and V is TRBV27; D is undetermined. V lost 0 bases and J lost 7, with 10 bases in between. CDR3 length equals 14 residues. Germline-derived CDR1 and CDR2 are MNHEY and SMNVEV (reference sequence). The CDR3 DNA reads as TGTGCCAGCAGTTTATCGAGCGGGTGGCAGCCCCAGCATTTT. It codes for CASSLSSGWQPQHF.

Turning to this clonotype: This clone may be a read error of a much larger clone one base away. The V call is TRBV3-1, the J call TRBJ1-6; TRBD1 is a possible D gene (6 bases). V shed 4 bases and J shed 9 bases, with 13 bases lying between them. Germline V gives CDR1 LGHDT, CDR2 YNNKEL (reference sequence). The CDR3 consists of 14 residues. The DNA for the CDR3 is TGTGCCAGCAGCCTAGGACAGAGCGGTTCACCCCTCCACTTT. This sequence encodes CASSLGQSGSPLHF.

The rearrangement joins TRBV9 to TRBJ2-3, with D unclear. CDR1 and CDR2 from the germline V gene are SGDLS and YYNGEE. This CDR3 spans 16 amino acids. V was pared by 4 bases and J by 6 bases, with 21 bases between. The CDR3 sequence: CASSSNKAAAADTQYF. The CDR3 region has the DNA TGTGCCAGCAGCTCAAACAAGGCGGCTGCAGCGGATACGCAGTATTTT.

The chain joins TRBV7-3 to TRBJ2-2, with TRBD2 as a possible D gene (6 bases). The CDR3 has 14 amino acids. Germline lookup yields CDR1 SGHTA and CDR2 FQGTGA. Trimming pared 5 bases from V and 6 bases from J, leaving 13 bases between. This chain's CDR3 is CASSMGERAGELFF. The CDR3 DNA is TGTGCCAGCAGCATGGGGGAGCGGGCCGGGGAGCTGTTTTTT.

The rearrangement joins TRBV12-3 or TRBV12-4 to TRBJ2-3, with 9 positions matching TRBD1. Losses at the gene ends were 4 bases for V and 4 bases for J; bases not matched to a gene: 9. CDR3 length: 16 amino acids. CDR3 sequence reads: CASSSRQGEVSDTQYF. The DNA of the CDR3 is TGTGCCAGCAGTTCCAGACAGGGGGAGGTTTCAGATACGCAGTATTTT.

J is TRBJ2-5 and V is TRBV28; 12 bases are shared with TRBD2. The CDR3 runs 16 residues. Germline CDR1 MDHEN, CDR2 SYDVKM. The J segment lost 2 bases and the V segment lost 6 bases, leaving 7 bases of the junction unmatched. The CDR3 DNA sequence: TGTGCCAGCAGCCAGACCGGGACTAGCGGGCAAGAGACCCAGTACTTC. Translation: CASSQTGTSGQETQYF.

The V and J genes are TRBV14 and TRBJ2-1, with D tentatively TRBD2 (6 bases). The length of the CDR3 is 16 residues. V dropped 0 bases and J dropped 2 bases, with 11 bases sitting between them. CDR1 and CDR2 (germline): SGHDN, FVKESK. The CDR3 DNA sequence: TGTGCCAGCAGCCAAGATTGGGGGGTAACCTACAATGAGCAGTTCTTC. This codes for CASSQDWGVTYNEQFF.

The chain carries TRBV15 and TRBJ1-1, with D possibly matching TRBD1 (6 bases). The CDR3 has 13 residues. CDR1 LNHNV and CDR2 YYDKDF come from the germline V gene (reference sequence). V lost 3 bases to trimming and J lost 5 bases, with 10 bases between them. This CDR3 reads CATSRDSATEAFF. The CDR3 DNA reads TGTGCCACCAGCAGGGACAGCGCAACTGAAGCTTTCTTT.

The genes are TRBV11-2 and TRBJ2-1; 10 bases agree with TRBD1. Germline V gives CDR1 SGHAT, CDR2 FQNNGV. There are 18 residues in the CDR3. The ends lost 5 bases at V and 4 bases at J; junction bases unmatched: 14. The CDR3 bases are TGTGCCAGCAGCCCTACCCTCCGACAGGGGGCTTTATACAATGAGCAGTTCTTC. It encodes CASSPTLRQGALYNEQFF. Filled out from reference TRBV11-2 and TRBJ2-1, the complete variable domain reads EAGVAQSPRYKIIEKRQSVAFWCNPISGHATLYWYQQILGQGPKLLIQFQNNGVVDDSQLPKDRFSAERLKGVDSTLKIQPAKLEDSAVYLCASSPTLRQGALYNEQFFGPGTRLTVL.

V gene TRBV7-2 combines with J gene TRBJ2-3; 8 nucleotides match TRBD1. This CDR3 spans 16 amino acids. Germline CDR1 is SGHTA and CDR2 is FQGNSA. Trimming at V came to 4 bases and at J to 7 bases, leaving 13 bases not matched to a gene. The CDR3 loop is CASSSQSGQGAYTQYF. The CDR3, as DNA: TGTGCCAGCAGCTCCCAGTCGGGGCAGGGGGCATATACGCAGTATTTT.

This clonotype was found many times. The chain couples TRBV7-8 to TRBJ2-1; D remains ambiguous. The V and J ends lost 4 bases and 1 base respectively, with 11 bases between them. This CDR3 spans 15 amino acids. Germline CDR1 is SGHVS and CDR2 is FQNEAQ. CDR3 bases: TGTGCCAGCAGCTGGGTCCGAAGGTCCTACAATGAGCAGTTCTTC. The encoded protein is CASSWVRRSYNEQFF.

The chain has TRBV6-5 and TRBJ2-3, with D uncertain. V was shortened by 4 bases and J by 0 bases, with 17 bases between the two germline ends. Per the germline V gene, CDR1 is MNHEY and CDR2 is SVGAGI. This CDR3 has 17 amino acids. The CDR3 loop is CASSFTGSGASTDTQYF. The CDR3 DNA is TGTGCCAGCAGTTTCACGGGTTCAGGCGCAAGCACAGATACGCAGTATTTT.